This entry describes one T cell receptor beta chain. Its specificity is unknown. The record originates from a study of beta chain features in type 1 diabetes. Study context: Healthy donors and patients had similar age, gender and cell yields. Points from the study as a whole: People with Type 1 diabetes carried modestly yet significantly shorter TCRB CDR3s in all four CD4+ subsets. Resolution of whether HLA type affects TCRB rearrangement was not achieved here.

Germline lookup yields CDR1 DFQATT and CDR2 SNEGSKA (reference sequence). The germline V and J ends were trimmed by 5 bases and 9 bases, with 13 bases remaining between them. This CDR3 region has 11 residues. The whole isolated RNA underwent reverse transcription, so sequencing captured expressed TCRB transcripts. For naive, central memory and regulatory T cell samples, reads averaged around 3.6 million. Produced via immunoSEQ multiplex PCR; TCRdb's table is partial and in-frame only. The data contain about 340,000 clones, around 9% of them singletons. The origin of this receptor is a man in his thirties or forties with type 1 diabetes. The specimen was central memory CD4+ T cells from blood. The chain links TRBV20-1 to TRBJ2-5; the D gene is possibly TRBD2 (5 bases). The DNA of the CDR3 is TGCAGTGCTGGGGAACTAGTGGCCCAGTACTTC. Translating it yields CSAGELVAQYF.